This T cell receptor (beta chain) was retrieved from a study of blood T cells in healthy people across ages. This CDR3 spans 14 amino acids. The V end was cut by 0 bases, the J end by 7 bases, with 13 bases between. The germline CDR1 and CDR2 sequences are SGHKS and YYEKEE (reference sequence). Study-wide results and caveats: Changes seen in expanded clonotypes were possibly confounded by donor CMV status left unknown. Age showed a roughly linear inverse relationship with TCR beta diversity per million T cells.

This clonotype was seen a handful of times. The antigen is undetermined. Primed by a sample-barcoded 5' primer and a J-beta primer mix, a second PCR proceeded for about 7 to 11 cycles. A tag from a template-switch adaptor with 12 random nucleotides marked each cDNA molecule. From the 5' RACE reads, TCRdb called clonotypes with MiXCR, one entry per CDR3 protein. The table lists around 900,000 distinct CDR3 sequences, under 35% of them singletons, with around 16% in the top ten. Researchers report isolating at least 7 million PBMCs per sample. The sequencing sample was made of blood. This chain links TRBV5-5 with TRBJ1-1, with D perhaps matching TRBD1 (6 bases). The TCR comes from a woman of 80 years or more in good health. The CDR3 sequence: CASSLGGQHNEAFF. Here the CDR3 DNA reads TGTGCCAGCAGCTTGGGTGGACAGCATAATGAAGCTTTCTTT.